The 17 T cell receptor beta chains given below trace back to one sample, sequenced in a study of cytomegalovirus exposure and HLA in healthy donors (dated by TCRdb to about 2017). Preparation of the library involved the immunoSEQ multiplex PCR assay. For the multiplex PCR, a mixture combining 60 forward primers for TCR Vbeta segments and 13 reverse primers for TCR Jbeta segments was used. The table was pulled from immuneACCESS by TCRdb, which kept in-frame rearrangements only. Such tables lose some clones; where checked, under half of the loss comes from unresolved V genes, and the rest has no known cause. This sample lists about 180,000 clones; 75% to 85% were detected once. Of the sample, under 1.5% is held by the ten largest clones. The sample consisted of PBMCs. The receptors originated from a girl under 10 years old in good health and CMV-seropositive.

The chain links TRBV28 to TRBJ2-7; the D is unclear. The CDR3 is made up of 11 amino acids. The germline V and J ends were trimmed by 6 bases and 3 bases, with 6 bases remaining between them. Germline-derived CDR1 and CDR2 are MDHEN and SYDVKM. The CDR3 nucleotides read TGTGCCAGCAGGTCCAACTACGAGCAGTACTTC. This gives the protein CASRSNYEQYF.

This chain uses TRBV5-1 with TRBJ2-6, with 9 bases that match TRBD1. The J segment lost 0 bases and the V segment lost 4 bases, leaving 8 bases of the junction unmatched. The V gene's germline CDR1 is SGHRS and CDR2 YFSETQ. This CDR3 comprises 18 residues. The CDR3 coding sequence is TGCGCCAGCAGCCCCGACAGGGGGTTCCTCTCTGGGGCCAACGTCCTGACTTTC. It encodes CASSPDRGFLSGANVLTF.

The CDR3 region has the DNA TGTGCCAGCTCACCGGGGGGACTAGCGGTCACCGGGGAGCTGTTTTTT. Protein sequence: CASSPGGLAVTGELFF. This chain links TRBV18 with TRBJ2-2; 11 nucleotides match TRBD2. CDR3 length equals 16 residues. J lost 4 bases, V lost 3 bases, and 4 bases had no gene match. In germline, CDR1 is KGHSH, CDR2 LQKENI.

This clone was seen only a few times. The chain has TRBV7-6 and TRBJ2-7, with 7 positions matching TRBD1. Looked up from germline, CDR1 is SGHVS and CDR2 is FNYEAQ. This CDR3 is 12 amino acids long. Trimming took 5 bases from V and 6 from J; bases not matched to a gene: 4. The CDR3 region is CASSLRTGEQYF. The CDR3, as DNA: TGTGCCAGCAGCCTTCGGACAGGCGAGCAGTACTTC.

This clone showed up just a few times. The chain uses TRBV18 and TRBJ2-7, with 10 bases that match TRBD1. In germline, CDR1 is KGHSH, CDR2 LQKENI. V trimming: 0 bases; J trimming: 4 bases; junction bases outside the gene matches: 6. The CDR3 is 16 amino acids. The CDR3 here is CASSPPGTGVLYEQYF. DNA of the CDR3: TGTGCCAGCTCACCACCGGGGACAGGGGTCTTGTACGAGCAGTACTTC.

The CDR3: CASSGRGYYNEQFF. CDR3 in DNA: TGTGCCAGCAGTGGGCGCGGCTACTACAATGAGCAGTTCTTC. The chain has TRBV6-1 and TRBJ2-1; D remains unclear. The germline V gene has CDR1 MNHNS and CDR2 SASEGT. The CDR3 length is 14 residues. Trimming left V 4 bases short and J 3 bases short, with 10 bases between.

The V and J genes are TRBV5-1 and TRBJ2-7; 8 bases line up with TRBD2. Trimming at V came to 0 bases and at J to 2 bases, leaving 7 bases not matched to a gene. This CDR3 is 16 amino acids long. Per germline, CDR1 SGHRS and CDR2 YFSETQ. Here the CDR3 reads CASSLEAGAGAYEQYF. The CDR3 nucleotides are TGCGCCAGCAGCTTGGAGGCCGGAGCGGGAGCCTACGAGCAGTACTTC. The full variable domain, completed using reference TRBV5-1 and TRBJ2-7, is KAGVTQTPRYLIKTRGQQVTLSCSPISGHRSVSWYQQTPGQGLQFLFEYFSETQRNKGNFPGRFSGRQFSNSRSEMNVSTLELGDSALYLCASSLEAGAGAYEQYFGPGTRLTVT.

This clone came up a few times. V usage is TRBV30 and J usage is TRBJ1-1, with a tentative D call TRBD1 (5 bases). Germline V gene lookup returns CDR1 GTSNPN and CDR2 SVGIG (reference sequence). The CDR3 runs to 13 residues. Trimming pared 1 base from V and 2 bases from J, leaving 8 bases between. The chain's CDR3 is CAWSGQFNTEAFF. The CDR3 DNA follows: TGTGCCTGGAGTGGACAGTTCAACACTGAAGCTTTCTTT.

The chain uses TRBV28 and TRBJ1-2; D not resolved. Germline assignment: CDR1 MDHEN and CDR2 SYDVKM. V was cut by 2 bases and J by 4 bases, with 8 bases left in between. CDR3 length: 13 residues. The CDR3 region has the DNA TGTGCCAGCAGTTTACGAGAGATCTATGGCTACACCTTC. Encoded protein: CASSLREIYGYTF.

This chain uses TRBV16 with TRBJ1-1; TRBD1 is a possible D gene (5 bases). V was trimmed by 3 bases and J by 1 base, leaving 12 bases between them. The CDR3 has 15 amino acids. The germline gives CDR1 KGHSY, CDR2 FQNENV. For the CDR3, the DNA is TGTGCCAGCAGCCAGTCGGGACTTTCGAACACTGAAGCTTTCTTT. Its translation is CASSQSGLSNTEAFF.

The J gene is TRBJ1-1, the V gene TRBV7-8; TRBD1 aligns across 8 bases. This CDR3 comprises 16 residues. Trimming removed 5 bases from V and 6 bases from J; junction bases left unmatched: 14. Looked up from germline, CDR1 is SGHVS and CDR2 is FQNEAQ. The CDR3 protein is CASSLPGQAFFSEAFF. The CDR3 DNA sequence: TGTGCCAGCAGCCTCCCGGGACAGGCTTTTTTCTCTGAAGCTTTCTTT.

V gene TRBV2 combines with J gene TRBJ2-3; 10 nucleotides agree with TRBD2. Germline assignment: CDR1 SNHLY and CDR2 FYNNEI. Trimming cost V 4 bases and J 7 bases; bases outside gene matches: 11. This CDR3 contains 16 residues. The CDR3 loop is CASSASSGGAGHTQYF. DNA for the CDR3: TGTGCCAGCAGTGCGTCTAGCGGGGGAGCAGGACATACGCAGTATTTT.

This clone occurred once. The rearrangement joins TRBV6-1 to TRBJ1-5; D remains ambiguous. Germline assignment: CDR1 MNHNS and CDR2 SASEGT. The CDR3 has 14 residues. The germline V and J ends were trimmed by 2 bases and 1 base, with 6 bases remaining between them. The CDR3 DNA is TGTGCCAGCAGTGAAAGCTGGAGCAATCAGCCCCAGCATTTT. Its translation is CASSESWSNQPQHF.

This sequence joins TRBV29-1 and TRBJ2-3; D may be TRBD2 (5 bases). V was cut by 7 bases and J by 4 bases, with 24 bases left in between. The CDR3 has 16 amino acids. Germline values: CDR1 SQVTM, CDR2 ANQGSEA. Here the CDR3 reads CSGNTPGESNSDTQYF. The CDR3 nucleotides are TGCAGCGGGAACACCCCCGGGGAAAGCAACTCAGATACGCAGTATTTT.

This clone was seen a single time. The chain employs TRBV7-8 and TRBJ1-6; D perhaps matches TRBD1 (5 bases). Germline V gives CDR1 SGHVS, CDR2 FQNEAQ. The ends were cut back, 1 base at V and 5 bases at J, with 6 bases in the middle. The CDR3 has 14 residues. The CDR3 loop is CASSLEGHNSPLHF. The CDR3 nucleotides are TGTGCCAGCAGCTTAGAGGGGCATAATTCACCCCTCCACTTT.

The gene calls are TRBV19 and TRBJ1-2, with 9 bases fitting TRBD1. The CDR3 is 16 amino acids. Trimming removed 1 base from V and 2 bases from J; junction bases left unmatched: 5. Germline V gives CDR1 LNHDA, CDR2 SQIVND (reference sequence). CDR3 DNA: TGTGCCAGTAGTATAGGGGGCGGACAGGGGAACTATGGCTACACCTTC. Protein: CASSIGGGQGNYGYTF. The whole variable domain, remainder taken from reference TRBV19 and TRBJ1-2, is DGGITQSPKYLFRKEGQNVTLSCEQNLNHDAMYWYRQDPGQGLRLIYYSQIVNDFQKGDIAEGYSVSREKKESFPLTVTSAQKNPTAFYLCASSIGGGQGNYGYTFGSGTRLTVV.

The chain couples TRBV19 to TRBJ1-6; D may be TRBD1 (5 bases). The CDR3 is 14 amino acids. Between the trimmed V and J ends, which lost 6 bases and 4 bases, there was a span of 10 bases. In germline, CDR1 is LNHDA, CDR2 SQIVND (reference sequence). CDR3 bases: TGTGCCAGTAGGGGAGGGGAATATAATTCACCCCTCCACTTT. As protein: CASRGGEYNSPLHF.